This T cell receptor (beta chain) comes out of a study of T cell responses to AZD1222 COVID-19 vaccine. Study-wide context: Pooled in the analysis were second doses at about 4 or about 12 weeks. Findings and caveats of the study: Vaccine-related CD4 TCRs covered spike, predominating at 160-218 and 743-854.

Sequencing was performed with immunoSEQ multiplex PCR; in TCRdb, only in-frame clones are kept and a portion is missing. The data contain approximately 190,000 clones, roughly 93% of them seen just once; the ten biggest clones take up approximately 0.98%. This clone has a handful of counts. Its antigen is not identified. The germline V gene encodes CDR1 LNHDA and CDR2 SQIVND (reference sequence). The CDR3 is made up of 13 amino acids. The trim removed 3 bases at V and 13 bases at J, leaving 8 bases unmatched. The chain couples TRBV19 to TRBJ2-2; TRBD1 aligns across 7 bases. The clonotype comes from an adult in good health. The material was peripheral blood, obtained on day 0 of AZD1222 vaccination. CDR3 in DNA: TGTGCCAGTAGTATCCGGGACAGCCGTGGGCTGTTTTTT. Its protein product is CASSIRDSRGLFF.